The text below deals with one TCR beta chain. These data are taken from a study of technical replicates of blood from several donors. This CDR3 spans 14 amino acids. V was clipped by 4 bases and J by 7 bases; unmatched bases: 7. Germline CDR1 and CDR2: SGHAT and FQNNGV. Clones were sequenced by immunoSEQ multiplex PCR, and TCRdb holds only the in-frame ones, with some missing. Counted here are about 81,000 clones, about nine tenths occurring once; the ten biggest clones make up roughly 0.25%. Source material: T cells isolated from PBMCs. This receptor was identified in a human donor in good health. This chain joins TRBV11-2 and TRBJ2-1, with TRBD2 matching 7 bases. As DNA, the CDR3 is TGTGCCAGCAGCTCCCGGGGGGAGGGGAATGAGCAGTTCTTC. As protein: CASSSRGEGNEQFF. The variable domain in full, completed from reference TRBV11-2 and TRBJ2-1, reads EAGVAQSPRYKIIEKRQSVAFWCNPISGHATLYWYQQILGQGPKLLIQFQNNGVVDDSQLPKDRFSAERLKGVDSTLKIQPAKLEDSAVYLCASSSRGEGNEQFFGPGTRLTVL.